Each of the 2 T cell receptor beta chains below was sequenced from the same sample in a study of blood T cell repertoires in COVID-19. Assay: immunoSEQ multiplex PCR; the TCRdb copy retains only in-frame clones and omits some. This sample has around 150,000 clones, with just over 90% found just once. Specimen: peripheral blood. All receptors come from an older woman with COVID-19, enrolled during active disease.

This sequence joins TRBV9 and TRBJ1-1, with TRBD1 matching 9 bases. The CDR3 runs 15 residues. Germline CDR1 reads SGDLS; CDR2 reads YYNGEE. The trim removed 3 bases at V and 5 bases at J, leaving 8 bases unmatched. DNA of the CDR3: TGTGCCAGCAGCGCCCAGGGACAGGGTTATACTGAAGCTTTCTTT. Translated: CASSAQGQGYTEAFF.

The V call is TRBV10-3, the J call TRBJ2-7; 7 positions agree with TRBD2. The length of the CDR3 is 11 residues. V lost 10 bases to trimming and J lost 3 bases; unmatched junction nucleotides: 3. The germline CDR1 and CDR2 sequences are ENHRY and SYGVKD. Written as DNA, the CDR3 is TGTGCCACCCGGGACTACTACGAGCAGTACTTC. Translation: CATRDYYEQYF.